The present TCR beta chain was sequenced within a study of early T cells in non-severe SARS-CoV-2 infection. The V end was cut by 3 bases, the J end by 0 bases, with 9 bases between. The CDR3 consists of 14 residues. Each CDR3 protein gets one entry after TCRdb re-called the 5' RACE reads with MiXCR. This repertoire shows about 60,000 distinct CDR3 sequences, roughly 18% found once; its top ten account for over 8%. The input for sequencing was whole blood, taken at baseline. This receptor was obtained from an adult who was a healthcare worker with PCR-confirmed SARS-CoV-2 infection or an uninfected control (not recorded which). This chain links TRBV12-3 or TRBV12-4 with TRBJ2-7; D not certain. CDR3 nucleotide sequence: TGTGCCAGCAGTTTTCAACGGGTCTCCTACGAGCAGTACTTC. It specifies CASSFQRVSYEQYF.